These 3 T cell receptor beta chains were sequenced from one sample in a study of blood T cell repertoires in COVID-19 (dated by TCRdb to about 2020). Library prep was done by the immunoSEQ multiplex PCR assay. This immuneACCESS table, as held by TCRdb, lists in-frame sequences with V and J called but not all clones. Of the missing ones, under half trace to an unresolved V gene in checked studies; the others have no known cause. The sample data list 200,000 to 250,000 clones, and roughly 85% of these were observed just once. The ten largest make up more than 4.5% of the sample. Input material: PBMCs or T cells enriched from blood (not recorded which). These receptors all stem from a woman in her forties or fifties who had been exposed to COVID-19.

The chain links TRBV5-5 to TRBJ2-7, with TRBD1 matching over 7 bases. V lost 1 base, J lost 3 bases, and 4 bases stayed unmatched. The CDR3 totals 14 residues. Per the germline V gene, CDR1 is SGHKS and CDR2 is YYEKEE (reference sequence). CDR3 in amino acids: CASSLWGQSYEQYF. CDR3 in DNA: TGTGCCAGCAGCTTGTGGGGACAGAGCTACGAGCAGTACTTC.

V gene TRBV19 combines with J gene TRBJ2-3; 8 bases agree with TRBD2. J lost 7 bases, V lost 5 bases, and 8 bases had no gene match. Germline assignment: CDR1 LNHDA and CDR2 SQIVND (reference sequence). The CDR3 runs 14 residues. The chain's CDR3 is CASSGGTRTHTQYF. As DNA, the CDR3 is TGTGCCAGTAGTGGCGGGACTAGGACCCATACGCAGTATTTT. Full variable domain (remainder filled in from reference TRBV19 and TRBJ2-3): DGGITQSPKYLFRKEGQNVTLSCEQNLNHDAMYWYRQDPGQGLRLIYYSQIVNDFQKGDIAEGYSVSREKKESFPLTVTSAQKNPTAFYLCASSGGTRTHTQYFGPGTRLTVL.

The CDR3 bases are TGCGCCAGCAGTGCCTCCCGGGACTCAAGAGATACGCAGTATTTT. Translated: CASSASRDSRDTQYF. The chain is built from TRBV10-1 and TRBJ2-3; D is possibly TRBD2 (6 bases). The V end lost 4 bases, the J end lost 5 bases, and 16 bases lay between the germline ends. CDR1 is WNHNN and CDR2 is SYGVQD in the germline V gene (reference sequence). The CDR3 has 15 residues.